These T cell receptor beta chains were read from a single sample in a study of blood T cell repertoires in COVID-19. Sequencing used immunoSEQ multiplex PCR; TCRdb keeps in-frame clones, though not all of them. The sample comprises more than 200,000 clones, around nine tenths of which are singletons, and 1.5% to 2% rests with the top ten. The specimen sequenced was PBMCs or T cells enriched from blood (not recorded which). The receptors derive from a woman aged 50 to 60 who had recovered from COVID-19. The CDR3 runs from the conserved cysteine through the conserved F or W. The D gene is left open where the match is weak. Size is omitted from some rows. Given values are once, few, many or a class for expanded clones.

cdr3_aa	cdr3_nt	d_call	cdr3_length	v_call	j_call	clone_size
CASSVLLGTATNYGYTF	TGTGCCAGCAGTGTGCTCTTAGGGACAGCTACTAACTATGGCTACACCTTC	TRBD1	17	TRBV6-1	TRBJ1-2	-
CSGLGATEAFF	TGCAGTGGACTGGGGGCGACTGAAGCTTTCTTT	-	11	TRBV20-1	TRBJ1-1	-
CASKRLAGGSYEQYF	TGTGCCAGCAAGAGACTAGCGGGAGGCTCCTACGAGCAGTACTTC	TRBD2	15	TRBV6-5	TRBJ2-7	-
CASSSSGTSRETQYF	TGTGCCAGTAGTAGCTCCGGGACTAGCAGGGAGACCCAGTACTTC	TRBD2	15	TRBV19	TRBJ2-5	-
CASSEAGGLDYGYTF	TGTGCCAGCAGCGAAGCAGGGGGCTTAGACTATGGCTACACCTTC	TRBD1	15	TRBV5-4	TRBJ1-2	-
CASSRDRGRETQYF	TGTGCCAGCAGCCGGGACAGGGGTCGAGAGACCCAGTACTTC	TRBD1	14	TRBV9	TRBJ2-5	-
CASSLQGSKNTEAFF	TGTGCCAGCAGTCTACAGGGCTCGAAGAACACTGAAGCTTTCTTT	-	15	TRBV2	TRBJ1-1	-
CAISGRDNHYEQYF	TGTGCCATCAGTGGCCGGGACAACCACTACGAGCAGTACTTC	-	14	TRBV10-3	TRBJ2-7	-
CASSYIQGEDEQYF	TGTGCCAGCAGTTACATCCAGGGGGAGGACGAGCAGTACTTC	-	14	TRBV6-5	TRBJ2-7	-
CASRISGQSSYNSPLHF	TGTGCCAGCAGGATATCAGGGCAAAGCTCCTATAATTCACCCCTCCACTTT	-	17	TRBV5-6	TRBJ1-6	-
CASSQGGGVYEQFF	TGTGCCAGCAGCCAGGGAGGAGGGGTCTATGAGCAGTTCTTC	-	14	TRBV14	TRBJ2-1	-
CASSQDHSGSSYNEQFF	TGCGCCAGCAGCCAAGATCATAGCGGTAGCTCCTACAATGAGCAGTTCTTC	-	17	TRBV4-1	TRBJ2-1	-
CASSGRDRFYGYTF	TGTGCCAGCAGTGGTAGGGACAGATTCTATGGCTACACCTTC	TRBD1	14	TRBV2	TRBJ1-2	few
CASGGVAGSNEQFF	TGTGCCAGCGGCGGGGTAGCGGGGAGCAATGAGCAGTTCTTC	TRBD2	14	TRBV11-2	TRBJ2-1	-
CASSEEHGETQYF	TGTGCCAGCAGTGAAGAACACGGGGAGACCCAGTACTTC	-	13	TRBV2	TRBJ2-5	-
CSAERNTEAFF	TGCAGTGCGGAGAGGAACACTGAAGCTTTCTTT	-	11	TRBV20-1	TRBJ1-1	-
CASSSSTGELFF	TGTGCCAGCAGTTCCTCGACCGGGGAGCTGTTTTTT	-	12	TRBV28	TRBJ2-2	-
CASSFGVDTQYF	TGTGCCAGCAGCTTCGGGGTCGATACGCAGTATTTT	-	12	TRBV5-4	TRBJ2-3	-
CASSSTSGSSYNEQFF	TGTGCCAGCAGCTCCACTAGCGGGAGCTCCTACAATGAGCAGTTCTTC	TRBD2	16	TRBV9	TRBJ2-1	-
CATSRDSGTGNEKLFF	TGTGCCACCAGCAGAGATTCCGGGACAGGGAATGAAAAACTGTTTTTT	TRBD1	16	TRBV15	TRBJ1-4	few
CASSRSSGRTEEQYF	TGTGCCAGCAGCCGATCTAGCGGGAGGACTGAGGAGCAGTACTTC	TRBD2	15	TRBV5-4	TRBJ2-7	-
CASSNDRELGELFF	TGTGCCAGTAGTAACGACAGGGAGTTGGGGGAGCTGTTTTTT	TRBD1	14	TRBV19	TRBJ2-2	-
CASSPQGLVTEAFF	TGTGCCAGCAGTCCACAGGGGTTGGTGACTGAAGCTTTCTTT	TRBD1	14	TRBV6-5	TRBJ1-1	-
CASSLNRGHEQYF	TGTGCCAGCAGCTTAAACAGGGGTCACGAGCAGTACTTC	TRBD1	13	TRBV7-3	TRBJ2-7	-
CASSPEQGFRNQPQHF	TGTGCCAGCTCACCAGAACAGGGGTTTAGAAATCAGCCCCAGCATTTT	TRBD1	16	TRBV18	TRBJ1-5	-